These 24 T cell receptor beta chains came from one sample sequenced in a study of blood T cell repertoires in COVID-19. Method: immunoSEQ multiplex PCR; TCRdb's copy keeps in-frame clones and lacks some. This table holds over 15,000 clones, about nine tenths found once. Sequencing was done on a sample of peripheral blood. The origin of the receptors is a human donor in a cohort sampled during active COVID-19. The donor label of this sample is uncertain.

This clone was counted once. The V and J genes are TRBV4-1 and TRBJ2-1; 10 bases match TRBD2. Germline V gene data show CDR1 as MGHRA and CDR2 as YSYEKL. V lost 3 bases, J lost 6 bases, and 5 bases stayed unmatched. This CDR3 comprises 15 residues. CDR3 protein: CASSQRLAGVNEQFF. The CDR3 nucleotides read TGCGCCAGCAGCCAGAGGCTAGCGGGAGTCAATGAGCAGTTCTTC.

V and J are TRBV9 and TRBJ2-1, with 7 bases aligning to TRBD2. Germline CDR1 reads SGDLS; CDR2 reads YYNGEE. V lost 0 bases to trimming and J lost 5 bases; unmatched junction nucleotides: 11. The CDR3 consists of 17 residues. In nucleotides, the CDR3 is TGTGCCAGCAGCGTAGCGGGTTGGGCTAGCGGTAACAATGAGCAGTTCTTC. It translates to CASSVAGWASGNNEQFF.

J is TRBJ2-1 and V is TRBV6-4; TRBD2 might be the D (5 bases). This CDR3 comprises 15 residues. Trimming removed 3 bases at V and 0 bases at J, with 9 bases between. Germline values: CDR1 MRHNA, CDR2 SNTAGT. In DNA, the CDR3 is TGTGCCAGCAGTGAGTATGGGAGCTCCTACAATGAGCAGTTCTTC. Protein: CASSEYGSSYNEQFF.

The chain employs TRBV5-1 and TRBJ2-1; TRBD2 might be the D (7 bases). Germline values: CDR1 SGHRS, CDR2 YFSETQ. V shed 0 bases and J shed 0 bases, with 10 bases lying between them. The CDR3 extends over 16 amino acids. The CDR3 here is CASSLVAGASYNEQFF. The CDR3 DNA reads TGCGCCAGCAGCTTGGTGGCGGGGGCCTCCTACAATGAGCAGTTCTTC.

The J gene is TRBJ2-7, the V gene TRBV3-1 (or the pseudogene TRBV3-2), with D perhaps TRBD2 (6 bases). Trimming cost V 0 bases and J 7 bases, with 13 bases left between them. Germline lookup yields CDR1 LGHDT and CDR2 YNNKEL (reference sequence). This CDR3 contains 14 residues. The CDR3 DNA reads TGTGCCAGCAGCCAAGATCGGGGGAGATGGGAGCAGTACTTC. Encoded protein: CASSQDRGRWEQYF.

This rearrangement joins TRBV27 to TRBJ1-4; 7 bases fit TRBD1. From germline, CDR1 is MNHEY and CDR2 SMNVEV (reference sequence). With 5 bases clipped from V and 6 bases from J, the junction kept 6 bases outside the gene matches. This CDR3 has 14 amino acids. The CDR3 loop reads CASSPPGGYEKLFF. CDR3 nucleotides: TGTGCCAGCAGTCCCCCAGGGGGTTATGAAAAACTGTTTTTT.

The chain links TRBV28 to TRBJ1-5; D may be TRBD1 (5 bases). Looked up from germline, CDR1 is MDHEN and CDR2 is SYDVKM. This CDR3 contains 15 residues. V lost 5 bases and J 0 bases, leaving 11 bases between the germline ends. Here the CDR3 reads CASSRPGNSNQPQHF. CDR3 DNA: TGTGCCAGCAGTCGGCCAGGGAATAGCAATCAGCCCCAGCATTTT.

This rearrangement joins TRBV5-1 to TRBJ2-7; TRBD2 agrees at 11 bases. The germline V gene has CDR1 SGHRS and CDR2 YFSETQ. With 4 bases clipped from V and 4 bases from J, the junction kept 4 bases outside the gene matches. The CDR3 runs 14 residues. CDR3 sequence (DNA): TGCGCCAGCAGCAAGACTAGCGGGGAATACGAGCAGTACTTC. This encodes CASSKTSGEYEQYF.

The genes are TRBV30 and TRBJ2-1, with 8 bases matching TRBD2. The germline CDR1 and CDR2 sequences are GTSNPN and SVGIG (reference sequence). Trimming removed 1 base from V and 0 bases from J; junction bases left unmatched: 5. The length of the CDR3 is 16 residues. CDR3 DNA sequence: TGTGCCTGGAGTGCGATAGCGGGAAGCTCCTACAATGAGCAGTTCTTC. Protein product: CAWSAIAGSSYNEQFF.

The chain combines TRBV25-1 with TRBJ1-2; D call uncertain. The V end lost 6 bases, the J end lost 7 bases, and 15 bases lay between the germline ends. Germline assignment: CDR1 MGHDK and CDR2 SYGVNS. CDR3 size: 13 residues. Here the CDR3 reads CASRVGAGSGYTF. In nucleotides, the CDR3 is TGTGCCAGCAGAGTAGGTGCAGGTTCTGGCTACACCTTC.

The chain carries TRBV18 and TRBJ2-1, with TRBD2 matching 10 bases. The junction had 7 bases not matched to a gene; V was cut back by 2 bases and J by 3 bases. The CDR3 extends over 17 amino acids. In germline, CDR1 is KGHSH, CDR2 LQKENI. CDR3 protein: CASSPTRSGRSYNEQFF. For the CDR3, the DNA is TGTGCCAGCTCACCAACCCGTAGCGGGAGGAGCTACAATGAGCAGTTCTTC.

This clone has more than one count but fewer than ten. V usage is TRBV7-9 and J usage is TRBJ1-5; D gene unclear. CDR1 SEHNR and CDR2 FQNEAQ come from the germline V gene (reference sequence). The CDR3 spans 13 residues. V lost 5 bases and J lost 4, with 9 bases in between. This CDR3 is CASSQDGNQPQHF. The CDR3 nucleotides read TGTGCCAGCAGCCAAGACGGGAATCAGCCCCAGCATTTT.

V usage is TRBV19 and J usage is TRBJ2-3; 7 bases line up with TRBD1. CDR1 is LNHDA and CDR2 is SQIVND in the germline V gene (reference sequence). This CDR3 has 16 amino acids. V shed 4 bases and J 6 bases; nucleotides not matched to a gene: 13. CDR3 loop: CASSNLQGIKVDTQYF. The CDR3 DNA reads TGTGCCAGTAGTAACCTACAGGGGATTAAAGTGGATACGCAGTATTTT.

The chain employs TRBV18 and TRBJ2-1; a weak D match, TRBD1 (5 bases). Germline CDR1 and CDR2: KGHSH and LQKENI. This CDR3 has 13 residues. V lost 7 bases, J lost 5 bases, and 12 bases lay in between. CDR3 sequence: CASYDSADNEQFF. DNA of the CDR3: TGTGCCAGCTACGACAGTGCCGACAATGAGCAGTTCTTC.

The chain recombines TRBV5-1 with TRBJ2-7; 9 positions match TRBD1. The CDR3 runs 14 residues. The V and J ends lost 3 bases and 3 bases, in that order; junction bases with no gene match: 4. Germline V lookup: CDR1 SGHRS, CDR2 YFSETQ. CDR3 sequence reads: CASSYGTGLYEQYF. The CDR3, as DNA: TGCGCCAGCAGCTACGGGACAGGGCTCTACGAGCAGTACTTC. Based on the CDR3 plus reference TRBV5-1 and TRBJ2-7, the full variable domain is KAGVTQTPRYLIKTRGQQVTLSCSPISGHRSVSWYQQTPGQGLQFLFEYFSETQRNKGNFPGRFSGRQFSNSRSEMNVSTLELGDSALYLCASSYGTGLYEQYFGPGTRLTVT.

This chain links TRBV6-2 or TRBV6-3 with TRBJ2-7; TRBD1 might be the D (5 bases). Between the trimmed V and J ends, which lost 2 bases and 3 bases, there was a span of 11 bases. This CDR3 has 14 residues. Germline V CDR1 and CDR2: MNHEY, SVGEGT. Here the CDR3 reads CASSYLDTLYEQYF. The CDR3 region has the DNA TGTGCCAGCAGTTACCTGGACACCCTCTACGAGCAGTACTTC.

Here the CDR3 DNA reads TGTGCCAGCTCACCACCGCAGGGGGTAAACACTGAAGCTTTCTTT. It encodes CASSPPQGVNTEAFF. The rearrangement joins TRBV18 to TRBJ1-1; 7 nucleotides align to TRBD1. Unmatched junction bases numbered 3, after V lost 0 bases and J lost 2 bases. The CDR3 length is 15 residues. Germline V CDR1 and CDR2: KGHSH, LQKENI.

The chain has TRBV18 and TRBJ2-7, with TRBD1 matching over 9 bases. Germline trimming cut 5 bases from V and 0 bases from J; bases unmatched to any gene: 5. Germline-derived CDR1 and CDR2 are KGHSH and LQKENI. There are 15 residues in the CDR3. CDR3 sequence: CASSETGGGSYEQYF. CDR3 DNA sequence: TGTGCCAGCTCAGAAACAGGGGGCGGCTCCTACGAGCAGTACTTC.

CDR3 nucleotide sequence: TGCAGCGTCCTTGGTTTGCGGGACAGGGTTTACGAGCAGTACTTC. Its translation is CSVLGLRDRVYEQYF. The chain carries TRBV29-1 and TRBJ2-7, with 9 nucleotides matching TRBD1. The V segment lost 6 bases and the J segment 4 bases; nucleotides outside the gene matches: 13. This CDR3 comprises 15 residues. Germline V gene lookup returns CDR1 SQVTM and CDR2 ANQGSEA.

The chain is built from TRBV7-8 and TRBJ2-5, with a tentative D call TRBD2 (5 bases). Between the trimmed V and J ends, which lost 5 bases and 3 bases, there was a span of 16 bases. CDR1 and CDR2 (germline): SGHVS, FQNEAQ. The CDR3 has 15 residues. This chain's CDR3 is CASSPNSGWEETQYF. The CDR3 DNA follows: TGTGCCAGCAGCCCTAACTCGGGGTGGGAAGAGACCCAGTACTTC. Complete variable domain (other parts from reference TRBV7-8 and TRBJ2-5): GAGVSQSPRYKVAKRGQDVALRCDPISGHVSLFWYQQALGQGPEFLTYFQNEAQLDKSGLPSDRFFAERPEGSVSTLKIQRTQQEDSAVYLCASSPNSGWEETQYFGPGTRLLVL.

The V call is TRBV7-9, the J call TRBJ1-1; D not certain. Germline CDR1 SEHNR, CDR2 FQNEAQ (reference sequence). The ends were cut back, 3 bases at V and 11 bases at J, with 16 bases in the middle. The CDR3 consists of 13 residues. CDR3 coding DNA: TGTGCCAGCAGCTTGGTTTCGATGGGCCACGCTTTCTTT. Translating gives CASSLVSMGHAFF.

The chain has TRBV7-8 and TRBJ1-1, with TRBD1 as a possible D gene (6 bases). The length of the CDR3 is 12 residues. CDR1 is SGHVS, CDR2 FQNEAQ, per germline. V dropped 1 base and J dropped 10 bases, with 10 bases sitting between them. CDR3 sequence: CASSLDGTSAFF. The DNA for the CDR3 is TGTGCCAGCAGCTTAGATGGGACATCAGCTTTCTTT.

CDR3 sequence: CASGSGRTEGVGGYTF. CDR3 sequence (DNA): TGTGCCAGCGGATCGGGCCGAACAGAGGGGGTGGGTGGCTACACCTTC. This rearrangement joins TRBV9 to TRBJ1-2, with D possibly matching TRBD1 (6 bases). The V end lost 7 bases, the J end lost 7 bases, and 26 bases lay between the germline ends. The germline CDR1 and CDR2 sequences are SGDLS and YYNGEE. This CDR3 has 16 residues.

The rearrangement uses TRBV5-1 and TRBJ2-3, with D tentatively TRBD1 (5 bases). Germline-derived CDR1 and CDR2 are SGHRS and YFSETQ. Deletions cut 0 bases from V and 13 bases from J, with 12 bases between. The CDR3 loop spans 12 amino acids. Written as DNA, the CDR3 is TGCGCCAGCAGCTTGGAGACAGAAGCGAAGTATTTT. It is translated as CASSLETEAKYF.